This T cell receptor beta chain appears in the sequencing data of a study of immune characterization of retroperitoneal liposarcoma. Remarks on this clonotype: This may stem from a read error, because a much larger clone lies one nucleotide away.

In germline, CDR1 is MNHNS, CDR2 SASEGT. The CDR3 consists of 15 residues. From the PCR reads, TCRdb called clonotypes with MiXCR, one entry per CDR3 protein. The sample consists of several thousand distinct CDR3 sequences, 30% of them appearing once. V is TRBV6-1 and J is TRBJ2-1; 10 bases agree with TRBD2. TRBJ2-7 matches the DNA end more closely, so the J call is doubtful. The sample was blood. This clonotype was obtained from a male donor with retroperitoneal liposarcoma. CDR3 region: CASSSTSGLHNEQYF. The CDR3 bases are TGTGCCAGCAGCTCGACTAGCGGGCTTCACAATGAGCAGTACTTC.